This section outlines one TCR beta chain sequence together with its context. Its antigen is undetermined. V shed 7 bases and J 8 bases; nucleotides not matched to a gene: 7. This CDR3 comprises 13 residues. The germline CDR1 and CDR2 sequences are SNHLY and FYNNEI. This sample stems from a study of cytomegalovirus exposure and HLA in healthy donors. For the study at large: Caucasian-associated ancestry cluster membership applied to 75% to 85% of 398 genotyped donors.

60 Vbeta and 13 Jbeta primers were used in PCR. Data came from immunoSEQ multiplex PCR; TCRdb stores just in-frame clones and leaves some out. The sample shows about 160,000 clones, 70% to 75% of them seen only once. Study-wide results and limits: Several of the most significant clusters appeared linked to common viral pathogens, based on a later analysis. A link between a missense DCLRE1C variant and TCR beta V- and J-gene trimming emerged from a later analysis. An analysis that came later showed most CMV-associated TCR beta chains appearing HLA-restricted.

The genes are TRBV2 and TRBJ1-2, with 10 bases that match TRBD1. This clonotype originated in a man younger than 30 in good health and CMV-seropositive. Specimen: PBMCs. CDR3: CASTFGTGEGYTF. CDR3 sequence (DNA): TGTGCCAGCACCTTCGGGACAGGGGAGGGCTACACCTTC.